The rows below give T cell receptor beta chains drawn from one sample of a study of blood T cell repertoires in COVID-19. Only in-frame clones appear in the TCRdb table, and some are missing; sequencing was by immunoSEQ multiplex PCR. The repertoire has more than 110,000 clones, about 81% of them found once; the top ten carry approximately 4.1%. The specimen sequenced was peripheral blood. These TCRs come from a woman at least 80 years old with acute or convalescent COVID-19. CDR3s include the opening cysteine and the closing phenylalanine or tryptophan. D genes are given only for firm matches. The listing skips clone size in some rows; elsewhere it reads once, few, many or a size class.

J gene	D gene	V gene	clone size	CDR3 DNA	CDR3 protein
TRBJ1-2	TRBD1	TRBV6-5	NA	TGTGCCATCCGGACAGGAGCCTATGGCTACACCTTC	CAIRTGAYGYTF
TRBJ1-6	NA	TRBV10-3	NA	TGTGCCATCTCTACAGGGTTCGGTGATTCACCCCTCCACTTT	CAISTGFGDSPLHF
TRBJ1-1	NA	TRBV5-6	few	TGTGCCAGCAGCTTGTTTGGGAGGGCTTTCTTT	CASSLFGRAFF
TRBJ1-1	NA	TRBV18	NA	TGTGCCAGCTCACCCCGACAGAAAGCTGAAGCTTTCTTT	CASSPRQKAEAFF
TRBJ2-7	TRBD2	TRBV4-1	NA	TGCGCCAGCAGCCAAGAAACGGGAGGGTGGTACGAGCAGTACTTC	CASSQETGGWYEQYF
TRBJ1-2	TRBD1	TRBV6-5	few	TGTGCCAGCAGACCTACAGGGGTAGGATATGGCTACACCTTC	CASRPTGVGYGYTF
TRBJ2-5	TRBD1	TRBV2	NA	TGTGCCAGCAGGGACAGGGGGCGTCAAGAGACCCAGTACTTC	CASRDRGRQETQYF
TRBJ2-2	TRBD1	TRBV7-7	NA	TGTGCCAGCAGTCGAGGGACAGCGAACACCGGGGAGCTGTTTTTT	CASSRGTANTGELFF
TRBJ2-1	TRBD2	TRBV18	NA	TGTGCCAGCTCTACTCAAAGCGGGGGGTCCTACAATGAGCAGTTCTTC	CASSTQSGGSYNEQFF
TRBJ2-7	NA	TRBV28	NA	TGTGCCAGCAGTAATCCCGGGACACCGACCGTCGAGCAGTACTTC	CASSNPGTPTVEQYF
TRBJ2-1	TRBD2	TRBV7-9	many	TGTGCCAGCAGCCAAGAGCGGGAGGGTTTAGAGCAGTTCTTC	CASSQEREGLEQFF
TRBJ2-1	TRBD2	TRBV28	NA	TGTGCCAGCATGCTATCTAGCGGGAGGGCCGTCGTCGATGAGCAGTTCTTC	CASMLSSGRAVVDEQFF
TRBJ1-2	TRBD1	TRBV5-4	NA	TGTGCCAGCAGCTTGCCCGCCATCGAGACAGGGCCAAGGGGAGGCTACACCTTC	CASSLPAIETGPRGGYTF
TRBJ2-2	NA	TRBV5-1	NA	TGCGCCAGCAGCTTGTTACTCGACACCGGGGAGCTGTTTTTT	CASSLLLDTGELFF
TRBJ2-1	TRBD1	TRBV5-1	NA	TGCGCCAGCAGCCATGGGACAGAGAGGGGCAATGAGCAGTTCTTC	CASSHGTERGNEQFF
TRBJ1-1	NA	TRBV12-3/TRBV12-4	few	TGTGCCAGCAGAAAAACAGAAAACACTGAAGCTTTCTTT	CASRKTENTEAFF
TRBJ2-3	NA	TRBV7-2	NA	TGTGCCAGCAGCTTCGTGGGCCCGATCACAGATACGCAGTATTTT	CASSFVGPITDTQYF
TRBJ2-7	TRBD1	TRBV7-6	NA	TGTGCCAGCAGCGCCACAGGGGGCTTGTCTCTCGAGCAGTACTTC	CASSATGGLSLEQYF
TRBJ2-5	NA	TRBV4-1	NA	TGCGCCAGCAGCCCCCTCCCGGTTGAGACCCAGTACTTC	CASSPLPVETQYF
TRBJ2-7	TRBD1	TRBV6-5	NA	TGTGCCAGCAGTTACTCGACAGGGAGCTCCTACGAGCAGTACTTC	CASSYSTGSSYEQYF
TRBJ2-1	NA	TRBV4-1	NA	TGCGCCAGCAGCCGGCGGGACTCGAATTACAATGAGCAGTTCTTC	CASSRRDSNYNEQFF
TRBJ1-4	NA	TRBV27	NA	TGTGCCAGCAGTTCCTGGGGGGCAACTAATGAAAAACTGTTTTTT	CASSSWGATNEKLFF
TRBJ2-7	NA	TRBV2	NA	TGTGCCAGCATGAGGGATGTGAACTACGAGCAGTACTTC	CASMRDVNYEQYF
TRBJ2-7	NA	TRBV4-1	NA	TGCGCCAGCAGCCAAATACAGGGCGACCTTTACGAGCAGTACTTC	CASSQIQGDLYEQYF
TRBJ1-3	NA	TRBV10-3	NA	TGTGCCATCAGTGAGATCTCGGTAGTAAACACCATATATTTT	CAISEISVVNTIYF
TRBJ2-3	TRBD2	TRBV7-3	NA	TGTGCCAGCAGCCCCAAACTAGCGGGTCTACATACGCAGTATTTT	CASSPKLAGLHTQYF
TRBJ2-1	TRBD2	TRBV28	NA	TGTGCCAGCAGTGGACTAGCGGGGGGGCGGATTCGGTACAATGAGCAGTTCTTC	CASSGLAGGRIRYNEQFF
TRBJ2-7	TRBD2	TRBV14	NA	TGTGCCAGCAGCCCAACCGGGACTAGCGGGAGAGGATACGAGCAGTACTTC	CASSPTGTSGRGYEQYF
TRBJ2-5	NA	TRBV5-1	NA	TGCGCCAGCAGCCCGCAACCACAGGGATCCGAGACCCAGTACTTC	CASSPQPQGSETQYF
TRBJ1-4	TRBD1	TRBV5-1	NA	TGCGCCAGCAGCGGCGGGACAGCCAATGAAAAACTGTTTTTT	CASSGGTANEKLFF
TRBJ1-1	TRBD1	TRBV6-4	NA	TGTGCCAGCAGTGCGGGGACAGCTTTGGAAGCTTTCTTT	CASSAGTALEAFF
TRBJ1-1	NA	TRBV5-6	NA	TGTGCCAGCAGCCTGGCGGGAACGACTGAAGCTTTCTTT	CASSLAGTTEAFF
TRBJ2-7	NA	TRBV5-6	NA	TGTGCCAGCAGCCCTCACCCCTGGAGCTCCTACGAGCAGTACTTC	CASSPHPWSSYEQYF
TRBJ2-1	NA	TRBV6-5	once	TGTGCCAGCAGTCCATCACTCTGGAGGGATGAGCAGTTCTTC	CASSPSLWRDEQFF
TRBJ2-1	TRBD1	TRBV5-6	NA	TGTGCCAGCAGCTGGGGGCAGGGGGCAGTTGAGCAGTTCTTC	CASSWGQGAVEQFF
TRBJ2-7	TRBD1	TRBV19	NA	TGTGCCAGTAGTTCCGGGACAGGTGACTACGAGCAGTACTTC	CASSSGTGDYEQYF
TRBJ1-2	TRBD1	TRBV27	few	TGTGCCAGCAGTTTAGACAGGGTGGGAACTTATTATGGCTACACCTTC	CASSLDRVGTYYGYTF
TRBJ1-5	TRBD1	TRBV19	NA	TGTGCCAGTAGTTGGGGGGGACAGGCCCTAAAACGCAATCAGCCCCAGCATTTT	CASSWGGQALKRNQPQHF
TRBJ2-7	TRBD2	TRBV7-8	NA	TGTGCCAGCAGCTCAGCGGGAGGGGTCCACGAGCAGTACTTC	CASSSAGGVHEQYF
TRBJ2-1	TRBD1	TRBV9	NA	TGTGCCAGCAACACCGGGACAGGGGGCAAGAATGAGCAGTTCTTC	CASNTGTGGKNEQFF
TRBJ2-7	NA	TRBV7-9	NA	TGTGCCAGCAGCACCGACTCGAATCTCCACGAGCAGTACTTC	CASSTDSNLHEQYF
TRBJ2-5	NA	TRBV30	NA	TGTGCCTGGAGTAGAACCGGGGGTGGGGGGACCCAGTACTTC	CAWSRTGGGGTQYF
TRBJ2-3	TRBD2	TRBV5-4	NA	TGTGCCAGCAGCTCCACGCCCGGGGGGGGCACAGATACGCAGTATTTT	CASSSTPGGGTDTQYF
TRBJ2-4	NA	TRBV9	NA	TGTGCCAGCAGCGGGGAACAGGGAGCCAAAAACATTCAGTACTTC	CASSGEQGAKNIQYF
TRBJ1-1	NA	TRBV7-9	NA	TGTGCCAGCAGCCCTAACCTGAACACTGAAGCTTTCTTT	CASSPNLNTEAFF
TRBJ2-3	NA	TRBV6-5	NA	TGTGCCAGCAGCGACAGGACAGATACGCAGTATTTT	CASSDRTDTQYF
TRBJ2-1	NA	TRBV2	NA	TGTGCCAGCAGTGAAGCTTTGCAGGGGTACAATGAGCAGTTCTTC	CASSEALQGYNEQFF
TRBJ2-7	TRBD1	TRBV28	once	TGTGCCAGCAGTGATATACTAGGGGACAGGAAACTGTACGAGCAGTACTTC	CASSDILGDRKLYEQYF
TRBJ2-7	NA	TRBV4-1	once	TGCGCCAGCAGCCAAGATCCTGAGTACGAGCAGTACTTC	CASSQDPEYEQYF
TRBJ2-1	NA	TRBV7-2	NA	TGTGCCAGCAGCTTAGGGACGGGAACCTACAATGAGCAGTTCTTC	CASSLGTGTYNEQFF
TRBJ2-5	NA	TRBV4-1	NA	TGCGCCAGCAGCCAAGCTGGACACTTCCAAGAGACCCAGTACTTC	CASSQAGHFQETQYF
TRBJ1-1	NA	TRBV7-9	NA	TGTGCCAGCAGCCCGCGAGGCATGAACACTGAAGCTTTCTTT	CASSPRGMNTEAFF
TRBJ1-5	TRBD1	TRBV19	NA	TGTGCCAGTAGTAGACAGGGGGAGGGCAATCAGCCCCAGCATTTT	CASSRQGEGNQPQHF
TRBJ2-1	TRBD2	TRBV5-4	NA	TGTGCCAGCAGCTTTGGCGGGAGGAAGGAGAATGAGCAGTTCTTC	CASSFGGRKENEQFF
TRBJ1-3	NA	TRBV24-1	few	TGTGCCACCAGTGATGGCAGGGGTGCTGGAAACACCATATATTTT	CATSDGRGAGNTIYF
TRBJ1-1	TRBD1	TRBV7-8	NA	TGTGCCAGCAGCGATAACAGGGGGAACACTGAAGCTTTCTTT	CASSDNRGNTEAFF
TRBJ2-7	TRBD1	TRBV7-9	NA	TGTGCCAGCAGCAGGACAGGGTTCTACGAGCAGTACTTC	CASSRTGFYEQYF